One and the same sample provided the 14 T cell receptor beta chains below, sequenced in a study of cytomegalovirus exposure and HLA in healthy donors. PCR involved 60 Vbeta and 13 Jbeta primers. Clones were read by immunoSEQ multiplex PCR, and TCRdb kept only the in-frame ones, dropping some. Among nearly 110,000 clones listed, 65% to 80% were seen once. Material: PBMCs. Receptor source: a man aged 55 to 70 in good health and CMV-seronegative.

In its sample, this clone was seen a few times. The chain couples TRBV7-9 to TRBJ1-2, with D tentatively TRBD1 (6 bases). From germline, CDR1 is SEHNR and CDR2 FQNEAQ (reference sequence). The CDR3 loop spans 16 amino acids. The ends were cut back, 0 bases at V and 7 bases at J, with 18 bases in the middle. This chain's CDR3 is CASSLARGVFTGGYTF. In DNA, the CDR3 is TGTGCCAGCAGCTTAGCCAGGGGCGTCTTTACGGGTGGCTACACCTTC.

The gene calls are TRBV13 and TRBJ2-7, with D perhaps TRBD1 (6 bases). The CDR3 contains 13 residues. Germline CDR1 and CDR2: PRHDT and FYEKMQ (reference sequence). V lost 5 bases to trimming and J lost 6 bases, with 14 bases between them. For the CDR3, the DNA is TGTGCCAGCAGCCCAAGAGGACAGACCGAGCAGTACTTC. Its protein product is CASSPRGQTEQYF.

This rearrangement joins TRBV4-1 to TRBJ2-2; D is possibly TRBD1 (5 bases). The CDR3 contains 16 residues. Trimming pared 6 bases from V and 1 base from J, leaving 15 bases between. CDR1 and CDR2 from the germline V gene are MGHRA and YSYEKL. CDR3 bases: TGCGCCAGCAGGAGGACACCTGATATGAACACCGGGGAGCTGTTTTTT. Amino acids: CASRRTPDMNTGELFF.

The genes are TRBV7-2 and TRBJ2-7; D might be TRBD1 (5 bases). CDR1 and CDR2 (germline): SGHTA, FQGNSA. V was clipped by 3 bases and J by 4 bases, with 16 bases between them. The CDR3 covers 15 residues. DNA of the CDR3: TGTGCCAGCAGCTTGGGGCCGCGGCCCTTATACGAGCAGTACTTC. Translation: CASSLGPRPLYEQYF.

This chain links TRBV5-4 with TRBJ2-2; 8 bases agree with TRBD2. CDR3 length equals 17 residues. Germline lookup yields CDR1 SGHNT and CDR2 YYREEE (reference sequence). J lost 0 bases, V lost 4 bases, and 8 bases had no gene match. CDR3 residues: CASSILPGLANTGELFF. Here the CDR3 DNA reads TGTGCCAGCAGCATCCTGCCGGGACTAGCGAACACCGGGGAGCTGTTTTTT.

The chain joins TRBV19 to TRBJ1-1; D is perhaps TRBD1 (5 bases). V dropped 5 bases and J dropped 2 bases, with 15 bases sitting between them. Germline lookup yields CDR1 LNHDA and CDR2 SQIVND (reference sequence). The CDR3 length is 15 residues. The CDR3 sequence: CASSSTGGRNTEAFF. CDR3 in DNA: TGTGCCAGTAGTTCCACCGGGGGAAGAAACACTGAAGCTTTCTTT.

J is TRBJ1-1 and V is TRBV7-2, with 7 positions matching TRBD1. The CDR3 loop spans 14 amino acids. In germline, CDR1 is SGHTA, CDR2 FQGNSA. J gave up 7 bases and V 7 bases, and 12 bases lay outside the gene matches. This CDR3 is CASTLGGQGGEAFF. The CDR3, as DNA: TGTGCCAGCACCCTAGGGGGGCAGGGGGGTGAAGCTTTCTTT. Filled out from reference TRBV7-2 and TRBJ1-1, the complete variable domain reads GAGVSQSPSNKVTEKGKDVELRCDPISGHTALYWYRQSLGQGLEFLIYFQGNSAPDKSGLPSDRFSAERTGGSVSTLTIQRTQQEDSAVYLCASTLGGQGGEAFFGQGTRLTVV.

The CDR3 region has the DNA TGCGCCAGCAGCTCCGAACAGCCGAACACTGAAGCTTTCTTT. It yields the protein CASSSEQPNTEAFF. The rearrangement links TRBV5-1 to TRBJ1-1; D ambiguous. From germline, CDR1 is SGHRS and CDR2 YFSETQ. Trimming took off 3 bases at V and 1 base at J, with 10 bases between the two ends. The CDR3 runs to 14 residues.

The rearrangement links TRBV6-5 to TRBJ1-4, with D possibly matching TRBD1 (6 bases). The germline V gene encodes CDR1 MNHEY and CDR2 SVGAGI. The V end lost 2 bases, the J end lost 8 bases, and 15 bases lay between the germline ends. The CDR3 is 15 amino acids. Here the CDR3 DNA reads TGTGCCAGCAGTTACCGAAAACAGGGCGGAGAAAAACTGTTTTTT. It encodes CASSYRKQGGEKLFF.

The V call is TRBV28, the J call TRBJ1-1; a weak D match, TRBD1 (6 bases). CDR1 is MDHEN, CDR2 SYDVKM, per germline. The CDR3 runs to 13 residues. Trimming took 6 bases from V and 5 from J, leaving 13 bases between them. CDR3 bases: TGTGCCAGCAGCCTTCAGGGGCGGACTGAAGCTTTCTTT. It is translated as CASSLQGRTEAFF.

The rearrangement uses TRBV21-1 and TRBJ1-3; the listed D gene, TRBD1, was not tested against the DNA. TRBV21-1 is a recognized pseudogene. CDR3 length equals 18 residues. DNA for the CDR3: TGTGCCAGCAGCCCAACGGAAGGACAGGGTGTATATGGAAACACCATATATTTT. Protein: CASSPTEGQGVYGNTIYF.

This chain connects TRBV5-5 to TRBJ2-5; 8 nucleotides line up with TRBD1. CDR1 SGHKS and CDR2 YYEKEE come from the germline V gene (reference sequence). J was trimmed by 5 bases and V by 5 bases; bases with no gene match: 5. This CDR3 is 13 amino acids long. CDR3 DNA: TGTGCCAGCAGTCCGGACAGGGCGGAGACCCAGTACTTC. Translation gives CASSPDRAETQYF.

CDR3 DNA: TGTGCCTGGACAGGGAACACCGGGGAGCTGTTTTTT. This translates into CAWTGNTGELFF. This chain uses TRBV30 with TRBJ2-2; D is unclear. CDR3 length: 12 residues. The V and J ends lost 4 bases and 1 base respectively, with 4 bases between them. CDR1 is GTSNPN and CDR2 is SVGIG in the germline V gene (reference sequence).

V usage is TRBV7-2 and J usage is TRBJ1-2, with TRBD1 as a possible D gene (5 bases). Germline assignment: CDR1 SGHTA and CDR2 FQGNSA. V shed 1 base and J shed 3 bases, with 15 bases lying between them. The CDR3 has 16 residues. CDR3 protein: CASSLGVGRVDYGYTF. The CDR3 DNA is TGTGCCAGCAGCTTAGGAGTGGGCAGGGTAGACTATGGCTACACCTTC.